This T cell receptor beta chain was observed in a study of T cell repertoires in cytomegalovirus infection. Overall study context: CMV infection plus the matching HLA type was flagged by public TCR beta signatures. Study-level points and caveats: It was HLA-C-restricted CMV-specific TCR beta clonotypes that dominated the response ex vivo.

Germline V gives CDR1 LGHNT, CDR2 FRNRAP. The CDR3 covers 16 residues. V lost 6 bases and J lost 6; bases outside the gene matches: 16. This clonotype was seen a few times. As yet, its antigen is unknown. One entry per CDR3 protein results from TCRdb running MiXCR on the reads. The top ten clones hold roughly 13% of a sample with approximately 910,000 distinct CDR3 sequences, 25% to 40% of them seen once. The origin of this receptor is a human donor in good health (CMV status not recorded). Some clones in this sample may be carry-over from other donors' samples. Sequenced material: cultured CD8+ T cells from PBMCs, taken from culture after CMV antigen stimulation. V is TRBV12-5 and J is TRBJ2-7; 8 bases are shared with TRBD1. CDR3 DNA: TGTGCTAGTGGAGCTACACCCGGGACAGGACCTTTCGAGCAGTACTTC. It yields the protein CASGATPGTGPFEQYF. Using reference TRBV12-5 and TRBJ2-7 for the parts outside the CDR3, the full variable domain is DARVTQTPRHKVTEMGQEVTMRCQPILGHNTVFWYRQTMMQGLELLAYFRNRAPLDDSGMPKDRFSAEMPDATLATLKIQPSEPRDSAVYFCASGATPGTGPFEQYFGPGTRLTVT.